Listed here is a single T cell receptor (beta chain). Its matching antigen is unknown. The entry originates in a study of OX40 agonist ivuxolimab in advanced cancers. On the study more broadly: The study reported partial responses in three patients: one hepatocellular carcinoma, two cutaneous melanoma.

V lost 0 bases to trimming and J lost 4 bases, with 7 bases between them. Germline V gene sequence: CDR1 PRHDT, CDR2 FYEKMQ (reference sequence). The CDR3 contains 14 residues. Study outcomes and limitations: It was not determined which antigens were specifically recognized by the peripheral T cells that had undergone clonal expansion. Averaging showed that CD8+ T cells had more expanded clones than CD4+ did.

Profiling relied on immunoSEQ multiplex PCR, and the TCRdb table lists in-frame clones only, not all of them. The sample has tens of thousands of clones, roughly nine tenths seen once; the top ten hold about 30%. The rearrangement links TRBV13 to TRBJ1-5; D is unresolved. The TCR sequence derives from an adult with an advanced solid tumor such as melanoma, head and neck, liver or kidney cancer. This specimen was CD4+ or CD8+ T cells sorted from blood, taken in a trial of the OX40 agonist ivuxolimab. CDR3 nucleotides: TGTGCCAGCAGCTTAGGCCAAACGAATCAGCCCCAGCATTTT. Translating it yields CASSLGQTNQPQHF. Full variable domain (outside the CDR3, taken from reference TRBV13 and TRBJ1-5): AAGVIQSPRHLIKEKRETATLKCYPIPRHDTVYWYQQGPGQDPQFLISFYEKMQSDKGSIPDRFSAQQFSDYHSELNMSSLELGDSALYFCASSLGQTNQPQHFGDGTRLSIL.